This T cell receptor (beta chain) appears in the sequencing data of a study of blood T cell repertoires in COVID-19 (dated by TCRdb to 2019 to 2021). A note on the overall study: Collaborator samples came from the United States, Italy and Spain and covered acute and convalescent phases of COVID-19. The material from the prospective study consisted of cDNA or gDNA derived from T cells, B-cell-depleted T cells, or PBMCs. Subjects who had been exposed to COVID-19, were actively infected with it, or had recovered from it provided the deeply sampled blood TCRbeta repertoires that made up the dataset. The repertoires were released in a freely available public database meant as a resource for research on the immune response to SARS-CoV-2. The samples were drawn from two sources: the first 160 participants of the ongoing ImmuneRACE study, and approximately 1,300 subjects contributed by 6 global collaborators. Sample metadata almost always included a de-identified subject ID, COVID-19 status, age in years and sex. Where available, HLA class I and class II types were obtained from metadata supplied by the sample provider rather than from assay-based typing. Results the study describes overall, beyond this receptor: The quantity of clinical and demographic metadata differed by source and by participant and was supplied without curation.

The immunoSEQ Assay, a bias-controlled multiplex PCR, was used to amplify TCRbeta CDR3 regions from genomic DNA. Processing in the source paper ran as follows. The number of nucleated cells in each sample was estimated by amplification of reference gene primers within the assay. To quantify the absolute abundance of each unique TCRbeta CDR3 rearrangement, sequence reads were collapsed and filtered. Productive Simpson clonality was computed per sample as the square root of Simpson's diversity index over productive rearrangements. TCRdb re-hosts the immuneACCESS table, in-frame sequences only. Its copies lack some clones; in the studies checked, an unresolved V gene accounts for under half of them, and the cause for the rest is not known. V and J calls and clone size follow that table, whereas D and trimming were derived from the DNA. Present in this sample are tens of thousands of clones, roughly four fifths of which were seen just once. The top ten clones comprise around an eighth of the sample.

Whole blood was collected in K2EDTA tubes by collaborating institutions according to the institutions' own protocols. For TCRbeta analysis, collaborators shipped samples in one of three forms: frozen whole blood, isolated PBMCs, or DNA extracted from either of those sample types. Via the germline V gene, CDR1 is MGHDK and CDR2 SYGVNS. V sheds 2 bases and J sheds 4 bases, leaving 9 bases between their ends. The CDR3 holds 14 amino acids from the cysteine to the phenylalanine. The entry retains the CDR3 DNA only, 42 bases that are in frame from base 1. Regarding this clone: Its specific antigen is unknown. The input lacks base qualities; no much larger clone sits a single base away.

This chain is built from TRBV25-1 and TRBJ2-4; a tentative D call is TRBD1 (5 bases match). The sequence was obtained from a human donor with acute or convalescent COVID-19. The donor label of this sample is uncertain. Sequencing was carried out using peripheral blood. The nucleotide sequence reads TGTGCCAGCAGTGAAGCTGGGGCGAAAAACATTCAGTACTTC. The encoded protein is CASSEAGAKNIQYF.